Below, 29 T cell receptor beta chains from the same sample are listed, as sequenced in a study of spatial heterogeneity in lung cancer. Study-wide findings and caveats: Expanded alpha and beta TCR counts within tumors tracked tumor mutation counts.

The antigens for these receptors are not known. The time point here: sample taken at primary tumor resection. TCRdb used MiXCR to reprocess the 5' RACE reads, holding one entry per CDR3 protein. The table has 1,500 to 2,000 distinct CDR3 sequences, roughly 5.2% seen once. The sequencing here drew on lung tumor tissue, taken at surgery. These receptors came from a male donor with early-stage non-small cell lung cancer.

J is TRBJ2-7 and V is TRBV28; unclear D gene. The V end was cut by 6 bases, the J end by 6 bases, with 9 bases between. Germline CDR1 reads MDHEN; CDR2 reads SYDVKM. This CDR3 is 11 amino acids long. CDR3 protein: CASSSPREQYF. The CDR3 DNA reads as TGTGCCAGCAGCTCCCCCCGCGAGCAGTACTTC.

By share, this clonotype ranks as medium-sized. The rearrangement links TRBV12-3 or TRBV12-4 to TRBJ1-1; unclear D gene. V lost 8 bases, J lost 2 bases, and 12 bases lay in between. This CDR3 region has 13 residues. CDR3 nucleotides: TGTGCCAGCCGGATGGGGTATAACACTGAAGCTTTCTTT. Translation gives CASRMGYNTEAFF.

This clonotype is termed medium-sized. The rearrangement uses TRBV12-3 or TRBV12-4 and TRBJ2-1; D is unresolved. This CDR3 has 13 residues. Trimming shortened V by 6 bases and J by 5 bases, and 11 bases separated the two germline ends. CDR3 bases: TGTGCCAGCAGATTGATTGACAACAATGAGCAGTTCTTC. This sequence encodes CASRLIDNNEQFF.

This clonotype is termed large. V and J are TRBV6-2 or TRBV6-3 and TRBJ1-2; the match to TRBD1 covers 9 bases. Germline V gene data show CDR1 as MNHEY and CDR2 as SVGEGT. This CDR3 has 12 amino acids. After removal of 10 bases from V and 8 bases from J, the junction contained 8 bases not matched to a gene. The CDR3 bases are TGTGCCATCTGGACAGGGGACGGCGGCTACACCTTC. Its protein is CAIWTGDGGYTF.

This clonotype is classed as medium-sized. The chain uses TRBV4-1 and TRBJ2-5; D might be TRBD2 (6 bases). V lost 0 bases and J 5 bases, leaving 10 bases between the germline ends. The CDR3 extends over 14 amino acids. The germline CDR1 and CDR2 sequences are MGHRA and YSYEKL. CDR3 protein: CASSQDGGAETQYF. The CDR3 DNA sequence: TGCGCCAGCAGCCAAGACGGAGGGGCGGAGACCCAGTACTTC.

This clonotype was seen many times. V is TRBV20-1 and J is TRBJ2-7, with 10 bases lining up with TRBD1. Germline-derived CDR1 and CDR2 are DFQATT and SNEGSKA (reference sequence). V gave up 2 bases and J gave up 5 bases; unmatched junction bases: 3. The CDR3 extends over 13 amino acids. In DNA form, the CDR3 reads TGCAGTGCTAGAAGACAGGGGGCCGACGAGCAGTACTTC. Amino acids: CSARRQGADEQYF.

In its sample, this clonotype ranks as large. The J gene is TRBJ2-3, the V gene TRBV24-1, with TRBD2 as a possible D gene (6 bases). V dropped 7 bases and J dropped 9 bases, with 25 bases sitting between them. The CDR3 is 16 residues long. Looked up from germline, CDR1 is KGHDR and CDR2 is SFDVKD. The CDR3 loop reads CATSKSAGSSPSTQYF. As DNA, the CDR3 is TGTGCCACCAGCAAAAGCGCCGGGAGCTCTCCTTCAACGCAGTATTTT.

Within the sample, this clonotype is medium-sized. V is TRBV27 and J is TRBJ1-2; TRBD1 matches at 7 bases. V was clipped by 8 bases and J by 7 bases; unmatched bases: 10. Germline CDR1 is MNHEY and CDR2 is SMNVEV (reference sequence). The CDR3 extends over 13 amino acids. CDR3 sequence: CASATDREVGYTF. CDR3 nucleotide sequence: TGTGCCAGCGCCACCGACAGGGAAGTTGGCTACACCTTC.

In its sample, this clonotype ranks as large. This chain connects TRBV2 to TRBJ2-7; no clear D gene. Germline V gives CDR1 SNHLY, CDR2 FYNNEI. The CDR3 runs to 12 residues. V gave up 4 bases and J gave up 6 bases, with 10 bases separating them. For the CDR3, the DNA is TGTGCCAGCAGTGTCCAGTACGCCGAGCAGTACTTC. Protein sequence: CASSVQYAEQYF.

This clonotype is categorized as medium-sized. The rearrangement links TRBV5-1 to TRBJ1-1; D perhaps matches TRBD1 (6 bases). V was shortened by 2 bases and J by 5 bases, with 13 bases between the two germline ends. This CDR3 contains 14 residues. Looked up from germline, CDR1 is SGHRS and CDR2 is YFSETQ. DNA for the CDR3: TGCGCCAGCAGCTTTGAACAGGGTAGGACTGAAGCTTTCTTT. Its protein is CASSFEQGRTEAFF.

This clonotype is labeled as medium-sized. The chain has TRBV3-1 and TRBJ2-1; D is unclear. The CDR3 has 13 amino acids. Germline V gives CDR1 LGHDT, CDR2 YNNKEL (reference sequence). V lost 2 bases to trimming and J lost 5 bases, with 7 bases between them. This CDR3 reads CASSQNRNNEQFF. The DNA of the CDR3 is TGTGCCAGCAGCCAAAATCGAAACAATGAGCAGTTCTTC.

This clonotype is medium-sized within its sample. The chain has TRBV12-3 or TRBV12-4 and TRBJ1-2; D not resolved. Between the trimmed V and J ends, which lost 5 bases and 13 bases, there was a span of 20 bases. The CDR3 loop spans 13 amino acids. The CDR3 sequence is CASSPARTDFSTF. CDR3 nucleotide sequence: TGTGCCAGCAGTCCGGCCCGGACGGATTTTTCCACCTTC.

This clonotype is classed as large. The chain recombines TRBV24-1 with TRBJ2-5, with TRBD2 as a possible D gene (7 bases). This CDR3 is 15 amino acids long. The germline CDR1 and CDR2 sequences are KGHDR and SFDVKD. Trimming shortened V by 5 bases and J by 2 bases, and 14 bases separated the two germline ends. For the CDR3, the DNA is TGTGCCACCAGTGCGTGGGGGGGCCCGCAAGAGACCCAGTACTTC. Amino acid sequence: CATSAWGGPQETQYF.

This clonotype is labeled as large. The chain carries TRBV30 and TRBJ1-4, with D perhaps matching TRBD1 (6 bases). Germline V gene lookup returns CDR1 GTSNPN and CDR2 SVGIG (reference sequence). This CDR3 region has 15 residues. Trimming took 3 bases from V and 6 from J, leaving 17 bases between them. The chain's CDR3 is CAWSAWGAPDEKLFF. CDR3 in DNA: TGTGCCTGGAGCGCCTGGGGGGCGCCTGATGAAAAACTGTTTTTT.

By its share, this clonotype is medium-sized. This chain links TRBV4-1 with TRBJ1-5, with D perhaps matching TRBD1 (5 bases). Looked up from germline, CDR1 is MGHRA and CDR2 is YSYEKL. Trimming cost V 1 base and J 5 bases, with 6 bases left between them. The CDR3 contains 13 residues. CDR3 sequence reads: CASSQGGDQPQHF. The CDR3 DNA reads as TGCGCCAGCAGCCAAGGAGGGGATCAGCCCCAGCATTTT.

This clonotype rates as medium-sized. The V and J genes are TRBV2 and TRBJ2-7, with no clear D. Looked up from germline, CDR1 is SNHLY and CDR2 is FYNNEI. Between the trimmed V and J ends, which lost 8 bases and 0 bases, there was a span of 8 bases. The CDR3 extends over 12 amino acids. The CDR3 is CASHQFSYEQYF. The CDR3 coding sequence is TGTGCCAGCCATCAGTTCTCCTACGAGCAGTACTTC.

Many counts were recorded for this clonotype. The genes are TRBV12-3 or TRBV12-4 and TRBJ2-5, with 10 bases aligning to TRBD2. This CDR3 contains 14 residues. Trimming at V came to 2 bases and at J to 3 bases, leaving 0 bases not matched to a gene. The CDR3 spells CASSLSGGEETQYF. The CDR3 nucleotides are TGTGCCAGCAGTTTAAGCGGGGGGGAAGAGACCCAGTACTTC.

By share, this clonotype ranks as medium-sized. This chain uses TRBV6-2 or TRBV6-3 with TRBJ2-3; TRBD2 matches at 7 bases. The CDR3 totals 17 residues. Trimming took 0 bases from V and 4 from J; bases not matched to a gene: 10. Germline loops: CDR1 MNHEY, CDR2 SVGEGT. CDR3 protein: CASSYSFATSPADTQYF. The DNA for the CDR3 is TGTGCCAGCAGTTACTCTTTCGCGACTAGCCCCGCAGATACGCAGTATTTT.

This clonotype is medium-sized. The DNA for the CDR3 is TGTGCCACCCAGAGACAGGACCTTTACAATGAGCAGTTCTTC. Translation gives CATQRQDLYNEQFF. This rearrangement joins TRBV10-3 to TRBJ2-1; TRBD1 is a possible D gene (6 bases). CDR1 is ENHRY, CDR2 SYGVKD, per germline. Trimming took off 10 bases at V and 4 bases at J, with 17 bases between the two ends. The CDR3 loop spans 14 amino acids.

By share of the sample, this clonotype is medium-sized (0.01 to 0.1%). CDR3 sequence: CASSQEAARHSPLHF. The CDR3 DNA reads as TGCGCCAGCAGCCAAGAGGCAGCCCGACATTCACCCCTCCACTTT. The chain couples TRBV4-1 to TRBJ1-6; no firm D call. V was shortened by 0 bases and J by 8 bases, with 11 bases between the two germline ends. This CDR3 contains 15 residues. Looked up from germline, CDR1 is MGHRA and CDR2 is YSYEKL.

This clonotype qualifies as medium-sized. The chain couples TRBV4-3 to TRBJ1-4, with D perhaps TRBD1 (5 bases). CDR1 and CDR2 from the germline V gene are LGHNA and YSLEER. The CDR3 runs 19 residues. V lost 0 bases and J lost 0, with 17 bases in between. The CDR3 sequence: CASSQDRGVVFSTNEKLFF. The CDR3 DNA reads as TGCGCCAGCAGCCAAGATCGGGGGGTCGTATTTTCAACTAATGAAAAACTGTTTTTT.

This chain connects TRBV7-9 to TRBJ1-3; 9 nucleotides align to TRBD1. V was pared by 5 bases and J by 0 bases, with 2 bases of the junction left unmatched. In germline, CDR1 is SEHNR, CDR2 FQNEAQ (reference sequence). CDR3 length: 15 residues. The CDR3 sequence: CASSGTGTSGNTIYF. In DNA, the CDR3 is TGTGCCAGCAGCGGGACAGGGACCTCTGGAAACACCATATATTTT.

In its sample, this clonotype ranks as medium-sized. This sequence joins TRBV11-2 and TRBJ1-2; tentative D call: TRBD1 (5 bases). V was shortened by 5 bases and J by 0 bases, with 16 bases between the two germline ends. The CDR3 runs to 16 residues. Germline V lookup: CDR1 SGHAT, CDR2 FQNNGV. The CDR3 nucleotides read TGTGCCAGCAGCCGTTGGGGAGGGACCCCTAACTATGGCTACACCTTC. Translated: CASSRWGGTPNYGYTF.

This clonotype is categorized as large (0.1 to 1%). The chain couples TRBV19 to TRBJ1-2, with D perhaps TRBD1 (6 bases). CDR1 and CDR2 from the germline V gene are LNHDA and SQIVND (reference sequence). This CDR3 has 13 residues. Trimming left V 10 bases short and J 2 bases short, with 14 bases between. The CDR3 region has the DNA TGTGCCACTAGCCGGGACAAAAACTATGGCTACACCTTC. It encodes CATSRDKNYGYTF.

This clonotype is labeled as medium-sized (0.01 to 0.1%). The chain joins TRBV11-2 to TRBJ2-7, with D uncertain. Germline CDR1 SGHAT, CDR2 FQNNGV. The CDR3 extends over 16 amino acids. V lost 1 base to trimming and J lost 1 base, with 14 bases between them. The CDR3 loop is CASSLAPQGISYEQYF. In DNA, the CDR3 is TGTGCCAGCAGCTTAGCTCCCCAAGGGATATCCTACGAGCAGTACTTC.

At least ten counts were recorded for this clonotype. One junction end does not reproduce the germline sequence, and a read error may be involved. This chain uses TRBV18 with TRBJ2-3, with TRBD1 identical over 7 bases. Germline loops: CDR1 KGHSH, CDR2 LQKENI. The CDR3 spans 17 residues. The CDR3 nucleotides read TGTACCAGCTCACAACGTACTGGACAGGCGTTTCCAGATACGCAGTATTTT. Translating gives CTSSQRTGQAFPDTQYF.

In its sample, this clonotype is medium-sized. DNA of the CDR3: TGTGCCAGCAGCTTAGAAGCGGGTTCCTACGAGCAGTACTTC. Its translation is CASSLEAGSYEQYF. The chain couples TRBV7-2 to TRBJ2-7; D possibly corresponds to TRBD2 (6 bases). V was trimmed by 1 base and J by 1 base, leaving 8 bases between them. This CDR3 has 14 amino acids. Germline CDR1 and CDR2: SGHTA and FQGNSA.

This clonotype is judged medium-sized (0.01 to 0.1%). The rearrangement links TRBV11-2 to TRBJ2-1, with 7 bases that match TRBD1. With 3 bases clipped from V and 5 bases from J, the junction kept 7 bases outside the gene matches. The CDR3 is 15 amino acids. Germline-derived CDR1 and CDR2 are SGHAT and FQNNGV. CDR3 residues: CASSFQNRGDNEQFF. DNA for the CDR3: TGTGCCAGCAGCTTTCAGAACAGGGGAGACAATGAGCAGTTCTTC. The whole variable domain, filled in from reference TRBV11-2 and TRBJ2-1, reads EAGVAQSPRYKIIEKRQSVAFWCNPISGHATLYWYQQILGQGPKLLIQFQNNGVVDDSQLPKDRFSAERLKGVDSTLKIQPAKLEDSAVYLCASSFQNRGDNEQFFGPGTRLTVL.

This clonotype is judged medium-sized. The chain carries TRBV2 and TRBJ2-1; the match to TRBD2 covers 8 bases. With 8 bases clipped from V and 5 bases from J, the junction kept 11 bases outside the gene matches. The length of the CDR3 is 15 residues. Germline V gene data show CDR1 as SNHLY and CDR2 as FYNNEI. CDR3 bases: TGTGCCAGCTCCCGTCGCGGGAGGACGAACAATGAGCAGTTCTTC. Translated, it gives CASSRRGRTNNEQFF.